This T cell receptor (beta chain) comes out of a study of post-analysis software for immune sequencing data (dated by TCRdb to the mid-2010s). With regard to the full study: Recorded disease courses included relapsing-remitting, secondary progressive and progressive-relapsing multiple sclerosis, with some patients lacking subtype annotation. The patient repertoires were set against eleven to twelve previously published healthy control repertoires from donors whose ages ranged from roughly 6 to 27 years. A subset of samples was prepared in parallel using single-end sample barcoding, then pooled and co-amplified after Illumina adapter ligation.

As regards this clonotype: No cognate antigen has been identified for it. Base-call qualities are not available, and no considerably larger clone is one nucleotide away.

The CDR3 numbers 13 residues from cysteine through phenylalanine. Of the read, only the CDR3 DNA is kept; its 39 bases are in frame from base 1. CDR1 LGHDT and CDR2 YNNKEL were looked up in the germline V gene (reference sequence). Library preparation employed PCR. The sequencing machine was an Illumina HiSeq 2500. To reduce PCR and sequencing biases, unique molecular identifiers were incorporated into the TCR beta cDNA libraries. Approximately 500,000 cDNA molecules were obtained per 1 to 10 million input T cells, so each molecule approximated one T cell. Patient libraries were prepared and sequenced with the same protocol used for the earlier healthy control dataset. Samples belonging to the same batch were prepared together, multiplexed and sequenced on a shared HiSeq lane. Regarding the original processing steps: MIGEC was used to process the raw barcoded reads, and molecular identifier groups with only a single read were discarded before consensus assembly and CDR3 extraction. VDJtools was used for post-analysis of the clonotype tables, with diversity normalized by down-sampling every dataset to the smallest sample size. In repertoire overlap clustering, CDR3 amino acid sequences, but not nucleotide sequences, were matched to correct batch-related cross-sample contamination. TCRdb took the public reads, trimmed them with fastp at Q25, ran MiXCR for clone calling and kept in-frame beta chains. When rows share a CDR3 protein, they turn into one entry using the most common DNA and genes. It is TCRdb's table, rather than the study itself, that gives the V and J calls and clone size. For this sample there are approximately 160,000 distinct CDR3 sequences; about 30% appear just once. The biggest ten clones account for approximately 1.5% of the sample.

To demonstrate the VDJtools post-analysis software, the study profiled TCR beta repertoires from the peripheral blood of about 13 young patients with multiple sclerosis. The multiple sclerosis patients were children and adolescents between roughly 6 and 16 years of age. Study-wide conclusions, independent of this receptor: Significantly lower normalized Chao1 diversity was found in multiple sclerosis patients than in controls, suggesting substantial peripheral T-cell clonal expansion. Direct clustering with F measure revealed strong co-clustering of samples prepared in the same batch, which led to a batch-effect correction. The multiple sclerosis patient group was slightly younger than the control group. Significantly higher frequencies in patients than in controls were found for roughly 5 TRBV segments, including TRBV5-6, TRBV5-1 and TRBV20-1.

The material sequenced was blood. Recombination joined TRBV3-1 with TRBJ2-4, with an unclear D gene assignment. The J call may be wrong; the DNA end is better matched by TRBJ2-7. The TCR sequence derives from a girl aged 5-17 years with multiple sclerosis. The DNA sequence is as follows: TGTGCCAGCAGCCAATCCCAGGTGGGCGAGCAGTACTTC. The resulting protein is CASSQSQVGEQYF.